This T cell receptor (beta chain) was obtained from a study of blood T cell repertoires in COVID-19. Participants' own reports of clinical history determined their cohort assignment. Recovered status applied to Cohort 3 donors who had two consecutive negative PCRs. It also applied to those with clearance or with symptom resolution. Using immunoSEQ multiplex PCR, the repertoire was profiled, and TCRdb retains in-frame clones only, with some absent. The sample holds hundreds of thousands of clones, roughly 90% seen once. The sequence was collected from a woman aged 40 to 55 who had recovered from COVID-19. Sequencing was carried out using PBMCs or T cells enriched from blood (not recorded which).

This chain's CDR3 is CASSYEITTANTGELFF. The CDR3 nucleotides read TGTGCCAGCAGTTACGAGATCACCACCGCGAACACCGGGGAGCTGTTTTTT. This sequence joins TRBV6-2 or TRBV6-3 and TRBJ2-2; D uncertain. V was shortened by 2 bases and J by 0 bases, with 13 bases between the two germline ends. Germline CDR1 and CDR2: MNHEY and SVGEGT. The CDR3 is 17 amino acids.